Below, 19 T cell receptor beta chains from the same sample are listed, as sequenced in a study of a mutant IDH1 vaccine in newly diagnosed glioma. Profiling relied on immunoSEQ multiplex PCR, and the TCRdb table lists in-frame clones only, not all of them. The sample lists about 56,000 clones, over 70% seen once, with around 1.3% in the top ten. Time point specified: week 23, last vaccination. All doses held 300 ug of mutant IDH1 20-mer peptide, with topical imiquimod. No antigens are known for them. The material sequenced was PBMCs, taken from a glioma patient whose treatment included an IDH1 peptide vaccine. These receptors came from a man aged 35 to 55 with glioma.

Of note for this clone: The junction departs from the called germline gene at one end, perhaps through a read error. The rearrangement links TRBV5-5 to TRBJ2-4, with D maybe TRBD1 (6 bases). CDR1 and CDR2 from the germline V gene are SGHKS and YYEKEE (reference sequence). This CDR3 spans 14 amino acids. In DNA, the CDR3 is TGTGCCAGCAGTTTGGCCAGGGGCAAAAACATTCAGTACTTC. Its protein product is CASSLARGKNIQYF.

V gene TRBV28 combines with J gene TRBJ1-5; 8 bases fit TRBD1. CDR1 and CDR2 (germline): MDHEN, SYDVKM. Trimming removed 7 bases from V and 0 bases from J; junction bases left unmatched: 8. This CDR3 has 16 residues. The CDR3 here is CASMGTGLYSNQPQHF. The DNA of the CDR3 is TGTGCCAGCATGGGGACAGGACTTTATAGCAATCAGCCCCAGCATTTT.

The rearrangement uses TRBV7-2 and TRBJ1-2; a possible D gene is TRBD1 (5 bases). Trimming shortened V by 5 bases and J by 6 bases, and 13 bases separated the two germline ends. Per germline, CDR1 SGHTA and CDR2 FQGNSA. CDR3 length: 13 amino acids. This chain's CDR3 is CASSNDRFDGYTF. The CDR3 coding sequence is TGTGCCAGCAGCAATGACAGATTCGATGGCTACACCTTC.

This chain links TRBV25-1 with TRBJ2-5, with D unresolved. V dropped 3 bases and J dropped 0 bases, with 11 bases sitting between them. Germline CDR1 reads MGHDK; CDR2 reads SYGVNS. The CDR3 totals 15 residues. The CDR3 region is CASSEIIVDQETQYF. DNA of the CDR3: TGTGCCAGCAGTGAGATTATTGTGGACCAAGAGACCCAGTACTTC. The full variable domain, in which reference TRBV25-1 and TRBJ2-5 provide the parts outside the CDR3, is EADIYQTPRYLVIGTGKKITLECSQTMGHDKMYWYQQDPGMELHLIHYSYGVNSTEKGDLSSESTVSRIRTEHFPLTLESARPSHTSQYLCASSEIIVDQETQYFGPGTRLLVL.

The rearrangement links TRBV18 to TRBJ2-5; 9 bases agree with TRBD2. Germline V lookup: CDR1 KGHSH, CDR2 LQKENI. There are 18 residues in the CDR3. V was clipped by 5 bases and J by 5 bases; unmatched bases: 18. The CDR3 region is CASSAGVSSGTVLETQYF. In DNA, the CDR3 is TGTGCCAGCTCAGCAGGAGTGTCTAGCGGGACGGTTCTGGAGACCCAGTACTTC. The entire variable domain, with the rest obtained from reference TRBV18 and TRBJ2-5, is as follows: NAGVMQNPRHLVRRRGQEARLRCSPMKGHSHVYWYRQLPEEGLKFMVYLQKENIIDESGMPKERFSAEFPKEGPSILRIQQVVRGDSAAYFCASSAGVSSGTVLETQYFGPGTRLLVL.

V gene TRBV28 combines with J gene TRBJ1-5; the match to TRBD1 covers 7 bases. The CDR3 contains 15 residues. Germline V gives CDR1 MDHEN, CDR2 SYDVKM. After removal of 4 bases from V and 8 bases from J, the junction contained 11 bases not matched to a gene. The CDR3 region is CASSSFGQVYEPQHF. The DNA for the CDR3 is TGTGCCAGCAGTTCATTCGGACAGGTCTATGAGCCCCAGCATTTT.

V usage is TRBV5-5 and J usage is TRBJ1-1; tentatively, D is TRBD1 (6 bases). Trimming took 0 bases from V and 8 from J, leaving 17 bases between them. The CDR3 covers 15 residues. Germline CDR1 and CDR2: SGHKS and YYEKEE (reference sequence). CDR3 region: CASSLEVPDRQEAFF. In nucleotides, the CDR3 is TGTGCCAGCAGCTTGGAGGTCCCAGACAGGCAGGAAGCTTTCTTT.

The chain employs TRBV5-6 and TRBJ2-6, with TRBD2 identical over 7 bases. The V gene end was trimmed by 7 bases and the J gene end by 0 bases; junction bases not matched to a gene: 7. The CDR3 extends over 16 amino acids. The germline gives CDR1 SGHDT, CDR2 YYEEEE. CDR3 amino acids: CASHRGVGSGANVLTF. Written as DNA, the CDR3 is TGTGCCAGCCACCGGGGGGTTGGCTCTGGGGCCAACGTCCTGACTTTC.

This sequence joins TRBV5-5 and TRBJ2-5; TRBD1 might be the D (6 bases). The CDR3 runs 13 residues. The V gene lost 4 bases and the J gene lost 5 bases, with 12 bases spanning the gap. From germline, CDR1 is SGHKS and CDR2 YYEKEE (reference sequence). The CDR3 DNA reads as TGTGCCAGCAGCCCTACAGGGTCCGAGACCCAGTACTTC. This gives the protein CASSPTGSETQYF. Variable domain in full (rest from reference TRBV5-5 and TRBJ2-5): DAGVTQSPTHLIKTRGQQVTLRCSPISGHKSVSWYQQVLGQGPQFIFQYYEKEERGRGNFPDRFSARQFPNYSSELNVNALLLGDSALYLCASSPTGSETQYFGPGTRLLVL.

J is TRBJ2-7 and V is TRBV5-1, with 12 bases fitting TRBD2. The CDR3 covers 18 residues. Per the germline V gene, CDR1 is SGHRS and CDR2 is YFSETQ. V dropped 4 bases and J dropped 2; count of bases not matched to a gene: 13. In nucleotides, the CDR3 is TGCGCCAGCAGCGAGGATTTTCGGACTAGCGGGATTGCCTACGAGCAGTACTTC. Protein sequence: CASSEDFRTSGIAYEQYF.

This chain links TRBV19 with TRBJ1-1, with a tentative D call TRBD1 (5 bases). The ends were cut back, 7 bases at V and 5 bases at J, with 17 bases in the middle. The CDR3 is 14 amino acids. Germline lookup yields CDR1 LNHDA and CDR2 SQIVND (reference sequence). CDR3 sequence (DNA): TGTGCCAGTATGATCGGGGGGAGTAGGACTGAAGCTTTCTTT. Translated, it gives CASMIGGSRTEAFF.

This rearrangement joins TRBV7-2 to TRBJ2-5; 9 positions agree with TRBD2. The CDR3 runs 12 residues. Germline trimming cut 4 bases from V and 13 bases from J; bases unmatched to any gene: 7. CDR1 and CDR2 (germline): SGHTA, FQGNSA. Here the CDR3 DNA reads TGTGCCAGCAGCTCAACTAGCGGGCATACGTACTTC. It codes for CASSSTSGHTYF.

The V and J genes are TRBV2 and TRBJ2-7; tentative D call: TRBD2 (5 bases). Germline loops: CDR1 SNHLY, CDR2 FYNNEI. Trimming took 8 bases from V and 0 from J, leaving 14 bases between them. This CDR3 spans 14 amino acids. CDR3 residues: CASLRTFLSYEQYF. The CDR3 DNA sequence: TGTGCCAGCCTACGGACTTTCCTCTCCTACGAGCAGTACTTC.

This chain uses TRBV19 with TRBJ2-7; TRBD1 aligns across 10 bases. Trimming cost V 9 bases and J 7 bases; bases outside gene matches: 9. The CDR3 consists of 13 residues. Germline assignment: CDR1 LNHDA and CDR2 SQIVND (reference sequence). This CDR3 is CASWDRGLGEQYF. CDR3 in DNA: TGTGCCAGCTGGGACAGGGGCCTGGGGGAGCAGTACTTC.

The CDR3 reads CSVRTGLSEQYF. CDR3 coding DNA: TGCAGCGTCCGGACAGGGTTATCCGAGCAGTACTTC. This chain links TRBV29-1 with TRBJ2-7; 8 bases align to TRBD1. The germline V gene encodes CDR1 SQVTM and CDR2 ANQGSEA. The V and J ends lost 6 bases and 6 bases, in that order; junction bases with no gene match: 7. CDR3 length equals 12 residues.

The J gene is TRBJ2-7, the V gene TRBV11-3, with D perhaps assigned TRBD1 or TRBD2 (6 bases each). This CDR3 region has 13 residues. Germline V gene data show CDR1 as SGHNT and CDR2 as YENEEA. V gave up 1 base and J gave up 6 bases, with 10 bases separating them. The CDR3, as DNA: TGTGCCAGCAGCTTAGGTGGGGGGCGCGAGCAGTACTTC. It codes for CASSLGGGREQYF.

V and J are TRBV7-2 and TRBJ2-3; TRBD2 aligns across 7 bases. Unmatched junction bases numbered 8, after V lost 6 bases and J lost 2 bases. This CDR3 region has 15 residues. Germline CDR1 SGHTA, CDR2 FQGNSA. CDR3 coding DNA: TGTGCCAGCAGGGAGATGGGACTATACACAGATACGCAGTATTTT. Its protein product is CASREMGLYTDTQYF.

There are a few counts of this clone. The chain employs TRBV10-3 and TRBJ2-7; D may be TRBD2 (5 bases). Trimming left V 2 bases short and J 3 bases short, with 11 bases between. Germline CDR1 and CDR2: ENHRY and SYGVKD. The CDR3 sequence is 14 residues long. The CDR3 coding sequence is TGTGCCATCAGTGAGCGGACTGCCCGCTACGAGCAGTACTTC. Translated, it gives CAISERTARYEQYF.

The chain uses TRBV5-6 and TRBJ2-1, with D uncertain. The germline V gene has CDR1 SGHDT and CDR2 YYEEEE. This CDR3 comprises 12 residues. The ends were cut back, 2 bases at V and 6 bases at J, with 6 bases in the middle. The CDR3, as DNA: TGTGCCAGCAGCTTCTCTCGCAATGAGCAGTTCTTC. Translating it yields CASSFSRNEQFF.